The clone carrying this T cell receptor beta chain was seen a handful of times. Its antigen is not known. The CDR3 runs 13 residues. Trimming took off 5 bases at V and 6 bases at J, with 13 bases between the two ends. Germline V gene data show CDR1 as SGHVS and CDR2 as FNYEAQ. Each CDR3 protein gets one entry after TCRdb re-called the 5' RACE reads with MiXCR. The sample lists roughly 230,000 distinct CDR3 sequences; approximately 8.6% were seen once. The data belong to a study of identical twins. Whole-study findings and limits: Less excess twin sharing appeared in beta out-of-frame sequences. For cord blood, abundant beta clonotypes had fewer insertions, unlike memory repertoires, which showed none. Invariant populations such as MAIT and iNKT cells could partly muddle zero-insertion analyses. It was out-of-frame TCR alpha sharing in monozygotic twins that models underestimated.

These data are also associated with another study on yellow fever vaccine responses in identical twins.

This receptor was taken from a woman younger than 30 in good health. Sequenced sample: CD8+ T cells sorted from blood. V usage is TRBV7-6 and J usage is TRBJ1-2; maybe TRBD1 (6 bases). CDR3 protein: CASSGGAGDGYTF. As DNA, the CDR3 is TGTGCCAGCAGCGGAGGCGCAGGGGATGGCTACACCTTC.